This TCR beta chain was retrieved from a study of cytomegalovirus exposure and HLA in healthy donors. The PCR used 60 Vbeta and 13 Jbeta primers. Original processing methods: Among the unique TCR beta chains that a later analysis counted, about 84 million in all, roughly 10 million were shared. Sequencing used immunoSEQ multiplex PCR; TCRdb keeps in-frame clones, though not all of them. The V and J calls and clone size are taken from that table; D and trimming were inferred from the DNA. Of about 150,000 clones in the sample, roughly 71% were seen once. CDR1 is SEHNR, CDR2 FQNEAQ, per germline (reference sequence). V dropped 5 bases and J dropped 7 bases, with 12 bases sitting between them. The CDR3 is made up of 14 amino acids.

The clonotype originates from a woman in her thirties or forties in good health and CMV-seronegative. The sequencing input was PBMCs. The chain has TRBV7-9 and TRBJ1-6; perhaps TRBD1 as D (5 bases). CDR3 residues: CASSTAGQNSPLHF. DNA for the CDR3: TGTGCCAGCAGCACAGCGGGGCAGAATTCACCCCTCCACTTT.